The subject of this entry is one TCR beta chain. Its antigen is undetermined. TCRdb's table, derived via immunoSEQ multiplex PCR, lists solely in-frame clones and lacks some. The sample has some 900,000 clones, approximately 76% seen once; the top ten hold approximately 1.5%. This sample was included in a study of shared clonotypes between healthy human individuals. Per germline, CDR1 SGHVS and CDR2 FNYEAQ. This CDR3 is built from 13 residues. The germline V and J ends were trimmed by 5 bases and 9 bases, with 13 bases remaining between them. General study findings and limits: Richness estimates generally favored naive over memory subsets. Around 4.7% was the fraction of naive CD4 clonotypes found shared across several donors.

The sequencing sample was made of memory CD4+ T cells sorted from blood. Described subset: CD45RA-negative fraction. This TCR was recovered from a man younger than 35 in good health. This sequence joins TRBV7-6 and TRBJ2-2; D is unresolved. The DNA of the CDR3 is TGTGCCAGCAGCCGAAGTCTACTCCGGGAGCTGTTTTTT. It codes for CASSRSLLRELFF.